Reported below is one T cell receptor (beta chain). The data stem from a study of CD8 T cells in Susac syndrome. RNA in amounts of roughly 0.5 to 1 ug was reverse transcribed with random hexamers. It was immunoSEQ multiplex PCR that amplified TCR beta CDR3 across 54 Vbeta and 13 Jbeta. TCRdb ran MiXCR on the immunoSEQ multiplex PCR reads and lists one entry per CDR3 protein. The sample has roughly 130,000 distinct CDR3 sequences, nearly 95% seen once. Negative isolation yielded CD8+ and CD4+ T cells; FACS enriched TEMRA cells. The receptor was isolated from a human donor in good health. Sequencing was performed on CD4+ T cells from PBMCs.

The CDR3 DNA reads as TGTGCCAGCAGCCAATGGACTAGCGGGACCTACAATGAGCAGTTCTTC. It specifies CASSQWTSGTYNEQFF. The J gene is TRBJ2-1, the V gene TRBV4-2, with 12 bases fitting TRBD2. Germline trimming cut 2 bases from V and 2 bases from J; bases unmatched to any gene: 1. Germline V CDR1 and CDR2: LGHNA, YNFKEQ. This CDR3 is 16 amino acids long.